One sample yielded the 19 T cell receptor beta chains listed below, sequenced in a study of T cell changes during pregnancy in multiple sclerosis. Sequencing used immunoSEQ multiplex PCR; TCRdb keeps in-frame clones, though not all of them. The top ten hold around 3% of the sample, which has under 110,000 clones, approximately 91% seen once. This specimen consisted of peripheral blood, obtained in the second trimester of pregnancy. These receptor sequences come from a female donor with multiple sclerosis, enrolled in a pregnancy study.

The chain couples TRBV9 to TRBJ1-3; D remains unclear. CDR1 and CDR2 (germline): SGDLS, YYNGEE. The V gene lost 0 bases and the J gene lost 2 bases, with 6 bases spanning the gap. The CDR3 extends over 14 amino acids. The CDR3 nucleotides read TGTGCCAGCAGCGTAGATACGGCTGGAAACACCATATATTTT. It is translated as CASSVDTAGNTIYF. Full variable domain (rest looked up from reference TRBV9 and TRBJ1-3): DSGVTQTPKHLITATGQRVTLRCSPRSGDLSVYWYQQSLDQGLQFLIQYYNGEERAKGNILERFSAQQFPDLHSELNLSSLELGDSALYFCASSVDTAGNTIYFGEGSWLTVV.

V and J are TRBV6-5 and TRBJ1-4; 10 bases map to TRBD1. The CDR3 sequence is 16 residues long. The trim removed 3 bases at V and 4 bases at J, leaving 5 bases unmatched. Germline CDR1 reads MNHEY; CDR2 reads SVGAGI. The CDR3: CASSYDRGRVNEKLFF. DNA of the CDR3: TGTGCCAGCAGTTATGACAGGGGGCGCGTTAATGAAAAACTGTTTTTT.

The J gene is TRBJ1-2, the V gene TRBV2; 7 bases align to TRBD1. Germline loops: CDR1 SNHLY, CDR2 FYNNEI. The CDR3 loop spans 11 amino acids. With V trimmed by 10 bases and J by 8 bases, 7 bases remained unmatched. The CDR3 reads CANEQGYGYTF. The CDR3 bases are TGTGCCAACGAACAGGGGTACGGCTACACCTTC.

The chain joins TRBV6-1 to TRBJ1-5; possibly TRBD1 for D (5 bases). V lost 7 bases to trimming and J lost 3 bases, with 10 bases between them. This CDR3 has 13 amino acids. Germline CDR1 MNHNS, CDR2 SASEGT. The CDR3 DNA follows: TGTGCCAGCATCCCAGGGCACAATCAGCCCCAGCATTTT. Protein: CASIPGHNQPQHF.

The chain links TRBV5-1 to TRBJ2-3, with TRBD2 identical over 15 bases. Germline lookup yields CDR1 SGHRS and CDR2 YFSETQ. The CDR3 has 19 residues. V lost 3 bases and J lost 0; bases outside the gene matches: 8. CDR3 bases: TGCGCCAGCAGCTCAGGACTAGCGGGAGGGATTCGAAGCACAGATACGCAGTATTTT. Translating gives CASSSGLAGGIRSTDTQYF.

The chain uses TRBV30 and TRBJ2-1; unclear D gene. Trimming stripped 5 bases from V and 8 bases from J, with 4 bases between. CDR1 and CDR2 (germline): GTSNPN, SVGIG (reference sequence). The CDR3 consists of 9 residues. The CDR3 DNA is TGTGCCTGGGTCGATGAGCAGTTCTTC. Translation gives CAWVDEQFF.

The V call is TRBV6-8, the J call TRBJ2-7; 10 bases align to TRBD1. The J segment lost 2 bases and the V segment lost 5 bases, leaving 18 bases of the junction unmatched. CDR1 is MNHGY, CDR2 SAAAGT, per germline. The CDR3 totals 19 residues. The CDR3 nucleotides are TGTGCCAGCAGTCCTGGACAGGGGGAAGCCTCTTGCAGTCCCTACGAGCAGTACTTC. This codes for CASSPGQGEASCSPYEQYF.

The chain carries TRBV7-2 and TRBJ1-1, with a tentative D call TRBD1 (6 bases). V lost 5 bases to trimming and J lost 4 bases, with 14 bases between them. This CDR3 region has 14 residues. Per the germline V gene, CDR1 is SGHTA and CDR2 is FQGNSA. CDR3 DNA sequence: TGTGCCAGCAGCCCCAAGGGGGGGGGCACTGAAGCTTTCTTT. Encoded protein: CASSPKGGGTEAFF. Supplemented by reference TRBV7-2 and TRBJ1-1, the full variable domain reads GAGVSQSPSNKVTEKGKDVELRCDPISGHTALYWYRQSLGQGLEFLIYFQGNSAPDKSGLPSDRFSAERTGGSVSTLTIQRTQQEDSAVYLCASSPKGGGTEAFFGQGTRLTVV.

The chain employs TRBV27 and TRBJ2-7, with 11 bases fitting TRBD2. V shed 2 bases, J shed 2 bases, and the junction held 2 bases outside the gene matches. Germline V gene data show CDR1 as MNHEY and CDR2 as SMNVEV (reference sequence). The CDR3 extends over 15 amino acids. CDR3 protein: CASSLLSGRAYEQYF. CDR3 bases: TGTGCCAGCAGTTTACTTAGCGGGAGGGCCTACGAGCAGTACTTC.

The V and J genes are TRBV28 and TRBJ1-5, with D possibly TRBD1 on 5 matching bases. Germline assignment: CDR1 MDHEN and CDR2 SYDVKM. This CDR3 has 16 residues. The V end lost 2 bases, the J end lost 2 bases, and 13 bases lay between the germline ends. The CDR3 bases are TGTGCCAGCAGTTTACCAAGGGGCGAGGGCAATCAGCCCCAGCATTTT. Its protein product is CASSLPRGEGNQPQHF.

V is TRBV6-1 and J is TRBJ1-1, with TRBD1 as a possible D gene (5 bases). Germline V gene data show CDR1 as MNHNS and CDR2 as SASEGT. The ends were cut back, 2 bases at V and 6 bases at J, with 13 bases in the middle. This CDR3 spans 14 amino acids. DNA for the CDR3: TGTGCCAGCAGTGAATTAAGTCGGGGGTCTGAAGCTTTCTTT. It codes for CASSELSRGSEAFF.

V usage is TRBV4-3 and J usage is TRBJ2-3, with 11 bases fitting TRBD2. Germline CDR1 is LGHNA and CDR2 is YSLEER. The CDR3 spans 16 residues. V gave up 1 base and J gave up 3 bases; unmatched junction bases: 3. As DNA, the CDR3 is TGCGCCAGCAGCCAAGTTAGCGGGAGGGAAACAGATACGCAGTATTTT. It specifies CASSQVSGRETDTQYF.

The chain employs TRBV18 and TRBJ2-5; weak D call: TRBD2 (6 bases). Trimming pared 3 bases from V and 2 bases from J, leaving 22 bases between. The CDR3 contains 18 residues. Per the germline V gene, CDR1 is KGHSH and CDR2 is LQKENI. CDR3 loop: CASSPRTNTPTKQETQYF. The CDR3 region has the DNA TGTGCCAGCTCACCCCGGACTAATACTCCTACTAAGCAAGAGACCCAGTACTTC.

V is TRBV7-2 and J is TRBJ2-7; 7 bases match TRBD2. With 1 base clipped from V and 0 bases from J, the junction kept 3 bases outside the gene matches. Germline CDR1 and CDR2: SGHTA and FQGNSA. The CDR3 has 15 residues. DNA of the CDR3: TGTGCCAGCAGCTTAGGGAGCGGGATCTCCTACGAGCAGTACTTC. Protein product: CASSLGSGISYEQYF.

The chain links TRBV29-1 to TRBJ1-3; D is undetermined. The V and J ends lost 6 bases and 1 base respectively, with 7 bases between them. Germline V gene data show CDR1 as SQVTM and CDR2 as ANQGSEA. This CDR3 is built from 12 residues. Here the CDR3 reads CSVGLSGNTIYF. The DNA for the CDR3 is TGCAGCGTCGGTCTATCTGGAAACACCATATATTTT.

CDR3 nucleotides: TGTGCCAGCAGCTATCCAGGCCAGATTTACGAGCAGTACTTC. Amino acid sequence: CASSYPGQIYEQYF. The chain combines TRBV5-4 with TRBJ2-7; D gene unclear. Trimming took off 3 bases at V and 4 bases at J, with 14 bases between the two ends. The CDR3 runs to 14 residues. The V gene's germline CDR1 is SGHNT and CDR2 YYREEE (reference sequence).

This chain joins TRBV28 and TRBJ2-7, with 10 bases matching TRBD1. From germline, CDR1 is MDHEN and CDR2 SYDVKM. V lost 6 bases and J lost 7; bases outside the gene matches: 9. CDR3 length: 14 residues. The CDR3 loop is CASSYGTGVKEQYF. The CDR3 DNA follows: TGTGCCAGCAGCTACGGGACAGGGGTGAAAGAGCAGTACTTC.

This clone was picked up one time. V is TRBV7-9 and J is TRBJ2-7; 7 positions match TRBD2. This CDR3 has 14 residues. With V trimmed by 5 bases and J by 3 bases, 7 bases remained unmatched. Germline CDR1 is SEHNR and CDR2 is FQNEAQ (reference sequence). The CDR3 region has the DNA TGTGCCAGCAGCACCTCCGGGACTATCTACGAGCAGTACTTC. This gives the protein CASSTSGTIYEQYF.

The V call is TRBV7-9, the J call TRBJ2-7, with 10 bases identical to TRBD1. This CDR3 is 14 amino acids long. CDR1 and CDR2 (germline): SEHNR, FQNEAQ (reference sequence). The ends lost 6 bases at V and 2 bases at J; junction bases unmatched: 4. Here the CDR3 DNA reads TGTGCCAGCAGTCGACAGGGGGCTACCTACGAGCAGTACTTC. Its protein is CASSRQGATYEQYF.